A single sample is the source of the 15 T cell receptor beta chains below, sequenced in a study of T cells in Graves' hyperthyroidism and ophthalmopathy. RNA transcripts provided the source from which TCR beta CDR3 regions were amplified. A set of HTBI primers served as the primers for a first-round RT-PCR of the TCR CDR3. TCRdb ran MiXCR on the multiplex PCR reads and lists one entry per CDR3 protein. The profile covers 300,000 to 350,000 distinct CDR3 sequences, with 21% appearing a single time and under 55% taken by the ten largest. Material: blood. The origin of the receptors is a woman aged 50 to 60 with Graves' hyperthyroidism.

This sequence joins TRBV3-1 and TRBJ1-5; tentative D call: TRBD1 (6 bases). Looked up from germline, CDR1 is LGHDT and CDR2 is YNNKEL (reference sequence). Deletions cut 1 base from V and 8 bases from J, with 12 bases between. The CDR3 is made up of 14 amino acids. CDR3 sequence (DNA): TGTGCCAGCAGCCAAGTTTCGGGGGCCAAGCCCCAGCATTTT. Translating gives CASSQVSGAKPQHF.

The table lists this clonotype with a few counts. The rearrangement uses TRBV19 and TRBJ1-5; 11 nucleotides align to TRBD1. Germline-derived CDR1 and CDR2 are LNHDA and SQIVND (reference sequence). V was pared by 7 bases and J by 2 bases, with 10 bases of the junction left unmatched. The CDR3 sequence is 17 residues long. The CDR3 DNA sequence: TGTGCCAGTACTCATGCGGGGACAGGGGGATGCAATCAGCCCCAGCATTTT. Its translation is CASTHAGTGGCNQPQHF.

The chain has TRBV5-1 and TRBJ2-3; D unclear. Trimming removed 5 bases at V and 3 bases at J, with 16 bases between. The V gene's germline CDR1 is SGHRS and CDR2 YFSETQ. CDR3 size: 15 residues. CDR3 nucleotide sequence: TGCGCCAGCAGTGCAGGAGTTCTTTTTACAGATACGCAGTATTTT. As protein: CASSAGVLFTDTQYF.

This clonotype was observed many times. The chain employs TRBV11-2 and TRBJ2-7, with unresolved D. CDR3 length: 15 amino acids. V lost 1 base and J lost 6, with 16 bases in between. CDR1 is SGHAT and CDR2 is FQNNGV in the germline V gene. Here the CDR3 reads CASSLVGRTYSEQYF. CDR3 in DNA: TGTGCCAGCAGCTTAGTCGGCAGAACCTACTCCGAGCAGTACTTC.

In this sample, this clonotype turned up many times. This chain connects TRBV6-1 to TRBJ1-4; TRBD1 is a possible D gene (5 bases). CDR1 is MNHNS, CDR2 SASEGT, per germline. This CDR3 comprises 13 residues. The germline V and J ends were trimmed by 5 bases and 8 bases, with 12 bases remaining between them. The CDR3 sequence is CASSWGRTEKLFF. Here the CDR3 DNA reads TGTGCCAGCAGTTGGGGACGGACAGAAAAACTGTTTTTT.

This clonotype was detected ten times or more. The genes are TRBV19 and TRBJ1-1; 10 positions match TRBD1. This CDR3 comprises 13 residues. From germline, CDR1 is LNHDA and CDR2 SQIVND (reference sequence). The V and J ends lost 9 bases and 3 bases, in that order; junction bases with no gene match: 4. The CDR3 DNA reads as TGTGCCAGCAGACAGGGGGCGGACACTGAAGCTTTCTTT. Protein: CASRQGADTEAFF.

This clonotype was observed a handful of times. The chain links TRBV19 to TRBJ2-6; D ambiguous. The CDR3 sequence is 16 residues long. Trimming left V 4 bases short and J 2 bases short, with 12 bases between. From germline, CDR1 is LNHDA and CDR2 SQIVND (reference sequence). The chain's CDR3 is CASSSRILAGANVLTF. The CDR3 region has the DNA TGTGCCAGTAGTAGTAGGATCTTAGCTGGGGCCAACGTCCTGACTTTC.

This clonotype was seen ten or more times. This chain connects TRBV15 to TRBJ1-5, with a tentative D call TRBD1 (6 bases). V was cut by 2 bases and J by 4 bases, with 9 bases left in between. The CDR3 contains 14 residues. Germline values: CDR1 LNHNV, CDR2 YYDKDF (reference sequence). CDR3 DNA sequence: TGTGCCACCAGCAGATCACAGGGAAATCAGCCCCAGCATTTT. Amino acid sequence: CATSRSQGNQPQHF.

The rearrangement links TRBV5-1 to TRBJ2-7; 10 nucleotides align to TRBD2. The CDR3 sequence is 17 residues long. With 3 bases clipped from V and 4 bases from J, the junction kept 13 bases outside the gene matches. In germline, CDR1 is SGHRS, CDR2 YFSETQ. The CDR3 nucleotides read TGCGCCAGCAGCTCCCTGGGTTTTAGCGGGAGGAGTTACGAGCAGTACTTC. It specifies CASSSLGFSGRSYEQYF.

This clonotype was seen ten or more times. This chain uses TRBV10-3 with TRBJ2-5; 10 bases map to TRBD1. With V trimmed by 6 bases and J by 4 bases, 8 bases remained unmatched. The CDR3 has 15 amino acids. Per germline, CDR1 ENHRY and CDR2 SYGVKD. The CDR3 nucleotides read TGTGCCATCAGCTTCGGACAGGGGGTAGGAGAGACCCAGTACTTC. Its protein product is CAISFGQGVGETQYF.

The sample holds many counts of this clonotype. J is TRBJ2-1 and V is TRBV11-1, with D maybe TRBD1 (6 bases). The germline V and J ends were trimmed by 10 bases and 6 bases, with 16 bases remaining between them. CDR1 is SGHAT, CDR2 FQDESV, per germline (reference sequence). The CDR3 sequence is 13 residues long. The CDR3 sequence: CATQAGAANEQFF. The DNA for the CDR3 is TGTGCCACCCAGGCAGGGGCTGCCAATGAGCAGTTCTTC.

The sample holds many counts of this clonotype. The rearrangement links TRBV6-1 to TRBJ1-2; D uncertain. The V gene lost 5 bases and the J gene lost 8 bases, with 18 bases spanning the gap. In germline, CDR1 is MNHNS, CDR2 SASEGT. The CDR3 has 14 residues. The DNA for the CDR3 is TGTGCCAGCAGTTTACGGGCGGGCGAGCACGGCTACACCTTC. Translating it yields CASSLRAGEHGYTF.

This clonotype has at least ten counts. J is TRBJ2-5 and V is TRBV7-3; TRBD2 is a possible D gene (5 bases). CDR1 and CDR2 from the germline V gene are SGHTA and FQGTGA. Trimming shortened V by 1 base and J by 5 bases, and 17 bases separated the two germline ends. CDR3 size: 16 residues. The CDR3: CASSLNGLSRYETQYF. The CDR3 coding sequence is TGTGCCAGCAGCTTAAATGGACTGTCTCGGTATGAGACCCAGTACTTC.

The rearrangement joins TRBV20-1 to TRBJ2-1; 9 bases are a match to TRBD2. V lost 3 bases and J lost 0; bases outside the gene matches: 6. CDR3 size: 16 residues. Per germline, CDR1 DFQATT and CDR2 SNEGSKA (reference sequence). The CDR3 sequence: CSASSSGRPSYNEQFF. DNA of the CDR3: TGCAGTGCTAGTTCCAGCGGGAGGCCCTCCTACAATGAGCAGTTCTTC.

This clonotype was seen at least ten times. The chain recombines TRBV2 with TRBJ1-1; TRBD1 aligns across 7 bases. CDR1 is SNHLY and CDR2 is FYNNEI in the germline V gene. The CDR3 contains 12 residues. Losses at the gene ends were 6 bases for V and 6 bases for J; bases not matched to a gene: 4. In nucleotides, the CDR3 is TGTGCCAGCAGCAGGGGGGGGCCTGAAGCTTTCTTT. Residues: CASSRGGPEAFF.